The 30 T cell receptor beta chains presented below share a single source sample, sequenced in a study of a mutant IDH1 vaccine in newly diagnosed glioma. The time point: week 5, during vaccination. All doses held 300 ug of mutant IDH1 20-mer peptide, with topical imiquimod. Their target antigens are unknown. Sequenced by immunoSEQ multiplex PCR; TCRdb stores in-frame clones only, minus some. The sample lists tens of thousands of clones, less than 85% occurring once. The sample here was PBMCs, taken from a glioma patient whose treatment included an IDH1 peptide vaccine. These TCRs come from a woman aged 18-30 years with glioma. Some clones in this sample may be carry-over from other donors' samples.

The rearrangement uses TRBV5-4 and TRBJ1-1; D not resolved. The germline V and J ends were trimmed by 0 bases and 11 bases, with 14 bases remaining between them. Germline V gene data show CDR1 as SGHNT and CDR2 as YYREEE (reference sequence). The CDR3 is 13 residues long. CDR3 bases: TGTGCCAGCAGCTTGGCCGAACGAATCGACGCTTTCTTT. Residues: CASSLAERIDAFF.

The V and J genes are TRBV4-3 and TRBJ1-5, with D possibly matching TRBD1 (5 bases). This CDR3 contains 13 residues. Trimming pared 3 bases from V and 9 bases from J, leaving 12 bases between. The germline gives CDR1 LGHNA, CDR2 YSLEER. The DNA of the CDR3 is TGCGCCAGCAGCCAGGACCGGGGCCGGCCCCAGCATTTT. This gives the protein CASSQDRGRPQHF.

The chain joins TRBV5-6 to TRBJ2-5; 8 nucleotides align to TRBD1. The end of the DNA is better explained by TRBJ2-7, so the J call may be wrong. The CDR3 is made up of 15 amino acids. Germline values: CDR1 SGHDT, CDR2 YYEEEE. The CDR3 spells CASSLLGTGSYEQYF. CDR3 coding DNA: TGTGCCAGCAGCTTATTAGGGACAGGATCCTACGAGCAGTACTTC.

Written as DNA, the CDR3 is TGTGCCAGCAGCCCAGCGGGAGGACCCTACAATGAGCAGTTCTTC. It yields the protein CASSPAGGPYNEQFF. The chain employs TRBV7-3 and TRBJ2-1, with TRBD2 matching over 9 bases. Germline V lookup: CDR1 SGHTA, CDR2 FQGTGA. V gave up 5 bases and J gave up 2 bases; unmatched junction bases: 4. There are 15 residues in the CDR3. Full variable domain (rest looked up from reference TRBV7-3 and TRBJ2-1): GAGVSQTPSNKVTEKGKYVELRCDPISGHTALYWYRQSLGQGPEFLIYFQGTGAADDSGLPNDRFFAVRPEGSVSTLKIQRTERGDSAVYLCASSPAGGPYNEQFFGPGTRLTVL.

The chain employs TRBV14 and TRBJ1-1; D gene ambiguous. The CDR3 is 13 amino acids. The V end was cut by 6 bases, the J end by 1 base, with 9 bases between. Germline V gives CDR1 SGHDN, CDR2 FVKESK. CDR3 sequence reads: CASRRTGNTEAFF. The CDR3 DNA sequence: TGTGCCAGCAGGAGGACGGGGAACACTGAAGCTTTCTTT.

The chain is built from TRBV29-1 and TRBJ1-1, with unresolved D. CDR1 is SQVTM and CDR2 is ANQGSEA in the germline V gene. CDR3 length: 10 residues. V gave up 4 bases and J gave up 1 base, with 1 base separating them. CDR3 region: CSVANTEAFF. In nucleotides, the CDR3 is TGCAGCGTTGCGAACACTGAAGCTTTCTTT.

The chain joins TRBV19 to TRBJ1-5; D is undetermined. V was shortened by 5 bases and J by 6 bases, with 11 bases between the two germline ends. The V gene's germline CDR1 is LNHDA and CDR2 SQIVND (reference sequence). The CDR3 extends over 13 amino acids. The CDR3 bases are TGTGCCAGTAGTGTCAAGGGAGTTCAGCCCCAGCATTTT. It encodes CASSVKGVQPQHF. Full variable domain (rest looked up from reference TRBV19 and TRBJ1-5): DGGITQSPKYLFRKEGQNVTLSCEQNLNHDAMYWYRQDPGQGLRLIYYSQIVNDFQKGDIAEGYSVSREKKESFPLTVTSAQKNPTAFYLCASSVKGVQPQHFGDGTRLSIL.

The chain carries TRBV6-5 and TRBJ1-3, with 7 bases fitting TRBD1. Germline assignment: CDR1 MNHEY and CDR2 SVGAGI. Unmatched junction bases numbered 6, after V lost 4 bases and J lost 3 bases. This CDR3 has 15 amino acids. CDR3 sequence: CASSSPRGVGNTIYF. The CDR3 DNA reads TGTGCCAGCAGTTCTCCCAGGGGGGTTGGAAACACCATATATTTT.

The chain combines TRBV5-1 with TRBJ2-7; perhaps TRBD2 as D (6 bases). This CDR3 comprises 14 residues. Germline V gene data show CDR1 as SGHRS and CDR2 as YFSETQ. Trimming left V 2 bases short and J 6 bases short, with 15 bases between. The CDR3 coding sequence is TGCGCCAGCAGCTTAGACTGGGGGGTTGTCGAGCAGTACTTC. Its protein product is CASSLDWGVVEQYF.

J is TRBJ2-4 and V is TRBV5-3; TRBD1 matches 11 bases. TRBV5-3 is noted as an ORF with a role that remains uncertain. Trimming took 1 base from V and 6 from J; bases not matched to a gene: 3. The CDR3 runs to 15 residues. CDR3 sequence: CARSLPGTGGNIQYF. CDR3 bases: TGTGCCAGAAGCTTGCCGGGGACAGGGGGAAACATTCAGTACTTC.

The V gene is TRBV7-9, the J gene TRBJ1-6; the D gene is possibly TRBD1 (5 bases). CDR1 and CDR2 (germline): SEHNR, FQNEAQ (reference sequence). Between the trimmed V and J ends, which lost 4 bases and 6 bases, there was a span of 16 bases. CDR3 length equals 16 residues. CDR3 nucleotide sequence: TGTGCCAGCAGCTCAGAAACGGGACTGATTAATTCACCCCTCCACTTT. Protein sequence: CASSSETGLINSPLHF.

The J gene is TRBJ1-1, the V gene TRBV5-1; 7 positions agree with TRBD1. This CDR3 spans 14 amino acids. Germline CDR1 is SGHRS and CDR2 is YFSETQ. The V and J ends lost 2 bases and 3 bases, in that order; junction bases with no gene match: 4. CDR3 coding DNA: TGCGCCAGCAGCTTACAGGGGAGCGACACTGAAGCTTTCTTT. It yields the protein CASSLQGSDTEAFF.

The CDR3 DNA reads TGTGCCAGCAGTTACAGGACTGAAGCTTTCTTT. It translates to CASSYRTEAFF. The rearrangement links TRBV6-5 to TRBJ1-1; D unclear. V shed 2 bases and J shed 5 bases, with 3 bases lying between them. Germline-derived CDR1 and CDR2 are MNHEY and SVGAGI. This CDR3 has 11 amino acids.

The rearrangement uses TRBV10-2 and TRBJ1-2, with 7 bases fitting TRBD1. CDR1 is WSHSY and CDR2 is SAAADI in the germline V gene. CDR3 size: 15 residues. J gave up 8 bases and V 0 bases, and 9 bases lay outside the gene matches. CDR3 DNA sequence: TGCGCCAGCAGTGAGTCATACAGGGGTCTGGGAGGCTACACCTTC. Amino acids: CASSESYRGLGGYTF.

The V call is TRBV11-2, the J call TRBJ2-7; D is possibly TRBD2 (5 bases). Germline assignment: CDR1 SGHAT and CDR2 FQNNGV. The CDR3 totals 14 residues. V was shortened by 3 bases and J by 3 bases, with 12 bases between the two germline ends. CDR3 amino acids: CASSFLRRYYEQYF. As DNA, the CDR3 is TGTGCCAGCAGCTTCCTAAGGAGGTACTACGAGCAGTACTTC.

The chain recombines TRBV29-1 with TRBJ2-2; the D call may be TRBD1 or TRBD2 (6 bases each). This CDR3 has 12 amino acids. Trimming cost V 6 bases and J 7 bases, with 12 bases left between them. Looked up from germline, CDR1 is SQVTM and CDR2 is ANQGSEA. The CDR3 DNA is TGCAGCGTGGGGGGCGTTGGCGGGGAGCTGTTTTTT. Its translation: CSVGGVGGELFF.

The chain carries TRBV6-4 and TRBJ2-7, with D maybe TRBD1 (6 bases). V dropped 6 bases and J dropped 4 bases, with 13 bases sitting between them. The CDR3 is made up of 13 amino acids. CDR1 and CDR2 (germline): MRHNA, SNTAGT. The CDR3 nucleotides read TGTGCCAGCAGCCGGACTCAGGGGTACGAGCAGTACTTC. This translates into CASSRTQGYEQYF.

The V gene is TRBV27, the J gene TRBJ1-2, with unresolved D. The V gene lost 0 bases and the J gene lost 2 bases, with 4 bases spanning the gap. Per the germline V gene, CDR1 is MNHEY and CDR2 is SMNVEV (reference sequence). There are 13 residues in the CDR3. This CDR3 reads CASSLSGNYGYTF. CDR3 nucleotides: TGTGCCAGCAGTTTATCAGGGAACTATGGCTACACCTTC.

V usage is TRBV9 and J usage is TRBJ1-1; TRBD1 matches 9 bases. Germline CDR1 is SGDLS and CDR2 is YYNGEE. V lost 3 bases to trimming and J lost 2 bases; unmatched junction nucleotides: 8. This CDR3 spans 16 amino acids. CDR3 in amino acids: CASSGFTGGGNTEAFF. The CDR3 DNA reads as TGTGCCAGCAGCGGATTTACAGGGGGCGGAAACACTGAAGCTTTCTTT.

CDR3 sequence reads: CASSTTGTGFDEQFF. In nucleotides, the CDR3 is TGTGCCAGCAGCACAACCGGGACAGGGTTCGATGAGCAGTTCTTC. This chain joins TRBV7-2 and TRBJ2-1; 9 bases align to TRBD1. With 5 bases clipped from V and 8 bases from J, the junction kept 10 bases outside the gene matches. The germline gives CDR1 SGHTA, CDR2 FQGNSA. CDR3 length: 15 residues.

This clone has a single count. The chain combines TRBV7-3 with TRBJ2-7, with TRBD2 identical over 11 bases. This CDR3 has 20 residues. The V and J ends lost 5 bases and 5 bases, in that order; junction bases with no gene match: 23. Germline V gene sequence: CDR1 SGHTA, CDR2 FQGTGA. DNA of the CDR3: TGTGCCAGCAGCCCCGGACTAGCGGGCTCCCGAGGGGGGAGATGGAACGAGCAGTACTTC. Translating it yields CASSPGLAGSRGGRWNEQYF.

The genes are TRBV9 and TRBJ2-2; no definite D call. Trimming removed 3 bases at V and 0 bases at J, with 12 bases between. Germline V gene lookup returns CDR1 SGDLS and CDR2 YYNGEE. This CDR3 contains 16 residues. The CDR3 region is CASSATQRPNTGELFF. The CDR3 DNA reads TGTGCCAGCAGCGCCACACAGAGGCCGAACACCGGGGAGCTGTTTTTT.

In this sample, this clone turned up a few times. CDR3 sequence: CASSQGVTSGTIAKNIQYF. DNA of the CDR3: TGTGCCAGCAGCCAGGGGGTAACTAGCGGGACAATAGCCAAAAACATTCAGTACTTC. V and J are TRBV4-2 and TRBJ2-4, with TRBD2 matching over 10 bases. This CDR3 comprises 19 residues. V gave up 3 bases and J gave up 0 bases; unmatched junction bases: 11. Germline-derived CDR1 and CDR2 are LGHNA and YNFKEQ.

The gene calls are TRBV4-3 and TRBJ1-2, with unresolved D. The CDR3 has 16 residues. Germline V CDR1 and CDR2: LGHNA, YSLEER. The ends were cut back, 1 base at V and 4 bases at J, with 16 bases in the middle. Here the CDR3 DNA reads TGCGCCAGCAGCCAAGGTGGGTCATCGCCGGGCTATGGCTACACCTTC. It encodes CASSQGGSSPGYGYTF.

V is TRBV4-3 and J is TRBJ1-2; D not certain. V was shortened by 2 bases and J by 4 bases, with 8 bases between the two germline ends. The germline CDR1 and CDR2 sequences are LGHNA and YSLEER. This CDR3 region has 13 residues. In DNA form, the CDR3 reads TGCGCCAGCAGCCAAACGGGGATCTATGGCTACACCTTC. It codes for CASSQTGIYGYTF.

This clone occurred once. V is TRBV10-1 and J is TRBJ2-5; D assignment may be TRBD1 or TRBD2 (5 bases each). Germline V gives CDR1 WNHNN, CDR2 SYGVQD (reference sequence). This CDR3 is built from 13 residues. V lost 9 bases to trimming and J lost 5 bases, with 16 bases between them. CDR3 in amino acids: CASKGTGPETQYF. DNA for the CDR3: TGCGCCAGTAAGGGGACGGGGCCCGAGACCCAGTACTTC.

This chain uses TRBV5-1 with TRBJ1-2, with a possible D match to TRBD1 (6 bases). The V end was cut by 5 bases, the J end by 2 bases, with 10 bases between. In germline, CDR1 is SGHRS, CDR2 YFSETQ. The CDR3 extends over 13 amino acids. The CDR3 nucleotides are TGCGCCAGCAGAGAGGGGACAAACTATGGCTACACCTTC. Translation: CASREGTNYGYTF.

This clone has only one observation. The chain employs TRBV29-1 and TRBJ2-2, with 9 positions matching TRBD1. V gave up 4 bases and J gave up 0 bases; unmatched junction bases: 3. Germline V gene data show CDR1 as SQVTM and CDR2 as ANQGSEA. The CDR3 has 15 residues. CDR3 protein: CSVGGDRANTGELFF. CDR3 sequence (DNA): TGCAGCGTTGGAGGGGACAGGGCGAACACCGGGGAGCTGTTTTTT.

DNA for the CDR3: TGTGCCAGCAGTGAACACTATAGCGGGGGGACTAGCGCTTACGAGCAGTACTTC. Its translation: CASSEHYSGGTSAYEQYF. V usage is TRBV6-4 and J usage is TRBJ2-7; TRBD2 aligns across 10 bases. The CDR3 runs 18 residues. V lost 3 bases and J lost 4; bases outside the gene matches: 15. The germline V gene encodes CDR1 MRHNA and CDR2 SNTAGT.

Here the CDR3 reads CASSLEWRGQVYGYTF. The CDR3, as DNA: TGCGCCAGCAGCTTGGAATGGCGGGGGCAGGTCTATGGCTACACCTTC. The chain couples TRBV5-1 to TRBJ1-2, with D tentatively TRBD1 (6 bases). The germline V and J ends were trimmed by 0 bases and 4 bases, with 16 bases remaining between them. This CDR3 contains 16 residues. CDR1 is SGHRS and CDR2 is YFSETQ in the germline V gene. The whole variable domain, remainder taken from reference TRBV5-1 and TRBJ1-2, is KAGVTQTPRYLIKTRGQQVTLSCSPISGHRSVSWYQQTPGQGLQFLFEYFSETQRNKGNFPGRFSGRQFSNSRSEMNVSTLELGDSALYLCASSLEWRGQVYGYTFGSGTRLTVV.